This T cell receptor (beta chain) was documented in a study of CXCR3-negative and CXCR3-positive naive CD8 T cells. The sorter processed each CD8+ T cell subset in triplicate at over 250,000 cells apiece. Whole-study findings and limits: Naive CXCR3-positive and CXCR3-negative cells shared similar TRBV-TRBJ usage, unlike memory cells. The naive subsets expressed comparable surface CD5, and the authors inferred TCR strength from TRB CDR3 properties.

5' RACE that incorporated UMI labels was used to prepare the TRB cDNA libraries. TCRdb reprocessed the 5' RACE reads; each CDR3 protein has one entry and no DNA is given. The sample features some 22,000 distinct CDR3 sequences, with less than 5% in its top ten. With regard to this clonotype: As yet, its antigen is unknown.

The source of this sequence is a human donor in good health. Some clones in this sample may be carry-over from other donors' samples. Sequenced input: naive CXCR3- CD8+ T cells from blood. Stated subset: CD45RO-CCR7+CD27+CD95- naive CD8+ T cells lacking CXCR3 (TNR3-).

This CDR3 reads CASSLAQVVSTETQYF. The V call is TRBV7-9, the J call TRBJ2-5. The V gene's germline CDR1 is SEHNR and CDR2 FQNEAQ (reference sequence). The CDR3 sequence is 16 residues long.